A selection of T cell receptor beta chains follows, all from one sample in a study of cytomegalovirus exposure and HLA in healthy donors. TCRdb's copy holds only in-frame clones and misses some; the assay was immunoSEQ multiplex PCR. The repertoire has around 200,000 clones, 65% to 85% of them found once; the top ten carry roughly 1.6%. Sample: PBMCs. All receptors derive from a woman aged 18-29 years in good health and CMV-seronegative. The CDR3 runs from the conserved cysteine through the conserved F or W.

TRBJ2-2 TRBV11-3 CASSLVFGGIADTGELFF
TRBJ2-3 TRBV4-1 CASSQELSGSGTDTQYF
TRBJ2-7 TRBV29-1 CSVSSGTGYEQYF
TRBJ2-7 TRBV28 CASSLPVWGQGSHEQYF
TRBJ1-4 TRBV19 CARAAGTGTSEKLFF
TRBJ1-5 TRBV27 CASSSDRGNQPQHF
TRBJ1-1 TRBV5-1 CASSLVGSPDTEAFF
TRBJ1-5 TRBV2 CASSEGQPNQPQHF
TRBJ1-6 TRBV28 CASNLDRANSPLHF
TRBJ2-7 TRBV7-2 CASSTWTSGGAEQYF
TRBJ2-1 TRBV19 CASSIGGLAGHFGEQFF
TRBJ1-4 TRBV27 CAARDLGEKLFF
TRBJ2-2 TRBV27 CATGINQGSGELFF
TRBJ1-5 TRBV19 CASSIGNRGNQPQHF
TRBJ1-5 TRBV6-1 CASSETHPGQVNQPQHF
TRBJ1-2 TRBV6-5 CASSFRGTGYTF
TRBJ2-5 TRBV14 CASSPLAWYRDEETQYF
TRBJ1-5 TRBV27 CASSSGQFSQPQHF
TRBJ1-6 TRBV11-2 CASSPLGSWQGGAPLHF
TRBJ1-2 TRBV5-6 CASSESPSGYTF
TRBJ1-1 TRBV5-1 CASSLVPGNTEAFF
TRBJ2-7 TRBV7-3 CASSLAGAPTYEQYF
TRBJ2-3 TRBV2 CASRNSGTDTQYF
TRBJ1-1 TRBV4-1 CASSQAQVARGAGPSTEAFF
TRBJ2-7 TRBV7-6 CASSPIKGVNYEQYF
TRBJ2-3 TRBV9 CASSASLGQGSTDTQYF
TRBJ2-1 TRBV27 CASSSAGDSYNEQFF
TRBJ1-6 TRBV4-1 CASSQDRGYNSPLHF
TRBJ2-1 TRBV4-2 CASSQRRRSASSYNEQFF
TRBJ1-2 TRBV19 CASKSENLYGYTF
TRBJ1-2 TRBV4-1 CASSRSEGGYTF
TRBJ1-2 TRBV5-8 CASSLALQGWYGYTF
TRBJ1-2 TRBV25-1 CASSGGKTNYGYTF
TRBJ2-1 TRBV4-2 CASSLGLAGGNTYNEQFF
TRBJ1-2 TRBV19 CASSNPGREGYTF
TRBJ2-5 TRBV10-3 CAISQGIGETQYF
TRBJ2-1 TRBV5-6 CASSLASGGAIEQFF
TRBJ2-7 TRBV28 CASSSRGYEQYF
TRBJ2-5 TRBV9 CASSPNPDRVLPQETQYF
TRBJ2-2 TRBV7-7 CASSLGTGNTGELFF
TRBJ2-1 TRBV4-1 CASSRRIREGLNEQFF